This entry features one TCR beta chain sequence. The antigen is undetermined. Extracted RNA was reverse transcribed, and the resulting cDNA served as sequencing template. Produced via immunoSEQ multiplex PCR; TCRdb's table is partial and in-frame only. The top ten hold approximately 4.9% of the sample, which has under 250,000 clones, 56% seen once. The data are from a study of CD8+ T cells in alopecia areata. This CDR3 region has 14 residues. The V gene end was trimmed by 4 bases and the J gene end by 6 bases; junction bases not matched to a gene: 4. Germline CDR1 is SGHRS and CDR2 is YFSETQ. Points from the study as a whole: There were also resident alphabeta T cells of normal skin sequenced in scalp samples.

The sequence was collected from a human donor in good health. The rearrangement uses TRBV5-1 and TRBJ2-2; 9 nucleotides agree with TRBD1. Source material: CD8+ T cells sorted from blood. This CDR3 is CASSPGQGAGELFF. The CDR3 DNA sequence: TGCGCCAGCAGCCCGGGACAGGGTGCCGGGGAGCTGTTTTTT.